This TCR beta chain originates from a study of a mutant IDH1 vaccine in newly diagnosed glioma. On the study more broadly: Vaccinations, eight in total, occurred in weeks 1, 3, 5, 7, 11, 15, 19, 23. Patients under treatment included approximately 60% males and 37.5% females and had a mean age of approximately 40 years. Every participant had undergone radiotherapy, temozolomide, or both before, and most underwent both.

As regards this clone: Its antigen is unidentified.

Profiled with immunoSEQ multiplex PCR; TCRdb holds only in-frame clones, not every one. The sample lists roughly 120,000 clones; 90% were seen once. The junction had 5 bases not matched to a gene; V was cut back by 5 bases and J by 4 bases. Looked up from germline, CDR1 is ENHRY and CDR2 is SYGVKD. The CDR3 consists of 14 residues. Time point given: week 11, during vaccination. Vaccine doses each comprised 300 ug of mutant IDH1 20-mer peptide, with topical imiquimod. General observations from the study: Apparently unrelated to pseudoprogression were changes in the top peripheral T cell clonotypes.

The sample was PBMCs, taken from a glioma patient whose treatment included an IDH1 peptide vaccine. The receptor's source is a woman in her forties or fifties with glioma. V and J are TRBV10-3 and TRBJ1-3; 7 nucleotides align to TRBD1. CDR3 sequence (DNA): TGTGCCATCAGTCCAACAGGGGCCGGAAACACCATATATTTT. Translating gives CAISPTGAGNTIYF.